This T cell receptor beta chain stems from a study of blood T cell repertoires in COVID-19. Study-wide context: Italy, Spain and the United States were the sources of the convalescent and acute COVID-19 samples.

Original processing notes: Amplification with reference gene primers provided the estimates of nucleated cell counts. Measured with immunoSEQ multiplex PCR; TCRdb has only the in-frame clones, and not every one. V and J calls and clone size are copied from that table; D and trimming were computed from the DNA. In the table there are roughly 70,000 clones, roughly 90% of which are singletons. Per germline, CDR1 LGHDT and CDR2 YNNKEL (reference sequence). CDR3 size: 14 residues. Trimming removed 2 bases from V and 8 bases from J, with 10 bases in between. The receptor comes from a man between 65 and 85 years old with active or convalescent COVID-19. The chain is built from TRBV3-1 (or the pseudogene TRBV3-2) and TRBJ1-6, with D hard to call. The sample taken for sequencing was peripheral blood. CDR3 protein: CASSQPGSHSPLHF. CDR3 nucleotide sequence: TGTGCCAGCAGCCAACCTGGCAGTCATTCACCCCTCCACTTT.